In this sample, the clone carrying this T cell receptor beta chain turned up many times. The antigen is unknown. Trimming shortened V by 0 bases and J by 6 bases, and 10 bases separated the two germline ends. Germline V lookup: CDR1 LNHNV, CDR2 YYDKDF (reference sequence). This CDR3 region has 14 residues. The data were taken from a study of neurological immune-mediated disorders. Study results and caveats: HTLV-1-associated myelopathy ranked highest for TCR clonal expansion and multiple sclerosis lowest, beneath healthy controls.

MiXCR was run by TCRdb on the 5' RACE reads, yielding one entry per CDR3 protein. The data contain approximately 47,000 distinct CDR3 sequences, 9.5% to 15% of them singletons. Sample time point: longitudinal time-point 3. A total of 2 million PBMCs stored at -80 degrees C provided the unsorted libraries. The TCR comes from a male donor with HTLV-1-associated myelopathy (HAM/TSP). The V gene is TRBV15, the J gene TRBJ2-3; possible D gene TRBD1, 5 bases. The sample taken for sequencing was PBMCs. The CDR3 here is CATSRETAGDTQYF. CDR3 coding DNA: TGTGCCACCAGCAGAGAGACAGCTGGCGATACGCAGTATTTT.